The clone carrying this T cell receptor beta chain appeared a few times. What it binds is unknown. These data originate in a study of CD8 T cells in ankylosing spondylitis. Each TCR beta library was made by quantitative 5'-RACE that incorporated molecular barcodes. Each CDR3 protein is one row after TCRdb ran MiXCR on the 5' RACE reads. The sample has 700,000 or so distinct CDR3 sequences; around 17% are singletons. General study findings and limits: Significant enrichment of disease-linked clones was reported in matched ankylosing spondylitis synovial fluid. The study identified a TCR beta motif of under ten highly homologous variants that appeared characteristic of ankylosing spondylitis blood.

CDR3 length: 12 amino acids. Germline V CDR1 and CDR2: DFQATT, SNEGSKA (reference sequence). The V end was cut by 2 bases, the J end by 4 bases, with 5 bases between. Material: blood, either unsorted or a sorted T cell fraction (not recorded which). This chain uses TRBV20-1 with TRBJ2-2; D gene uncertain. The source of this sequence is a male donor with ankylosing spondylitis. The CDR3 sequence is CSARQTTGELFF. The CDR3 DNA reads TGCAGTGCTAGACAAACCACCGGGGAGCTGTTTTTT.